Listed here are 29 T cell receptor beta chains from one sample, sequenced in a study of molecular identifiers for immune sequencing clone quantification. TCRdb called the PCR reads again in MiXCR, with one record for every CDR3 protein. The table lists thousands of distinct CDR3 sequences, about 15% of them singletons. The sample comprised naive CD8+ T cells from blood, with Jurkat cell RNA spiked in. Noted subset: FACS-sorted CD8+CD4-CCR7+CD45RA+ naive T cells. The receptors here all came from a human donor in good health. Some libraries in this study had Jurkat cell RNA spiked in.

By share, this clonotype counts as medium-sized (0.01 to 0.1%). This sequence joins TRBV20-1 and TRBJ2-7, with 11 positions matching TRBD1. Trimming removed 0 bases from V and 2 bases from J; junction bases left unmatched: 15. There are 19 residues in the CDR3. Germline V CDR1 and CDR2: DFQATT, SNEGSKA (reference sequence). The CDR3: CSARDPDRGPSDATYEQYF. The CDR3 nucleotides are TGCAGTGCTAGAGACCCGGACAGGGGGCCCTCCGACGCAACCTACGAGCAGTACTTC.

This clonotype is medium-sized (0.01 to 0.1%) by share. This rearrangement joins TRBV4-3 to TRBJ1-5, with D tentatively TRBD1 (5 bases). Looked up from germline, CDR1 is LGHNA and CDR2 is YSLEER. Deletions cut 8 bases from V and 4 bases from J, with 12 bases between. The CDR3 has 13 amino acids. The CDR3 DNA is TGCGCCAGCGCTATTTACAGGAATCAGCCCCAGCATTTT. Its protein product is CASAIYRNQPQHF.

The sample holds many counts of this clonotype. The V and J genes are TRBV5-1 and TRBJ2-7, with 7 bases matching TRBD2. Trimming took 2 bases from V and 2 from J; bases not matched to a gene: 4. The CDR3 covers 14 residues. Germline CDR1 is SGHRS and CDR2 is YFSETQ. In DNA form, the CDR3 reads TGCGCCAGCAGCTTCTCTAGCGGCCCCTACGAGCAGTACTTC. Translating it yields CASSFSSGPYEQYF.

This clonotype came up many times. The chain uses TRBV30 and TRBJ2-7, with TRBD1 as a possible D gene (5 bases). The CDR3 has 15 residues. The V gene's germline CDR1 is GTSNPN and CDR2 SVGIG (reference sequence). Trimming cost V 6 bases and J 3 bases, with 21 bases left between them. CDR3 in amino acids: CACDLALTASYEQYF. In DNA, the CDR3 is TGTGCCTGTGACCTGGCGTTGACAGCGAGCTACGAGCAGTACTTC.

In the case of this clonotype: This could be a read error, since a much larger clone is one nucleotide away. The CDR3 coding sequence is TGCAGTGCTAGCTGGAAACTTCACAATGAGCAGTCCTTC. It is translated as CSASWKLHNEQSF. The genes are TRBV20-1 and TRBJ2-1; D unclear. The CDR3 is 13 residues long. In germline, CDR1 is DFQATT, CDR2 SNEGSKA (reference sequence).

This clonotype was detected ten times or more. The V call is TRBV2, the J call TRBJ2-7, with 8 positions matching TRBD1. Germline loops: CDR1 SNHLY, CDR2 FYNNEI. With 1 base clipped from V and 1 base from J, the junction kept 3 bases outside the gene matches. CDR3 size: 15 residues. The CDR3 spells CASSEVRTGSYEQYF. In DNA, the CDR3 is TGTGCCAGCAGTGAAGTAAGGACAGGGTCCTACGAGCAGTACTTC.

Comments on this clonotype: A much larger clone differs by one base, so this may be a read error. The chain combines TRBV27 with TRBJ2-3, with D unresolved. The CDR3 has 11 amino acids. Germline V lookup: CDR1 MNHEY, CDR2 SMNVEV (reference sequence). The CDR3 spells CASTLGDTLYF. As DNA, the CDR3 is TGTGCCAGCACCTTAGGAGATACGCTGTATTTT.

This clonotype is labeled medium-sized. This rearrangement joins TRBV7-9 to TRBJ2-2; the match to TRBD2 covers 9 bases. Germline trimming cut 5 bases from V and 6 bases from J; bases unmatched to any gene: 7. The CDR3 is 15 residues long. Germline assignment: CDR1 SEHNR and CDR2 FQNEAQ (reference sequence). CDR3 loop: CASSAPSGEPGELFF. The CDR3 DNA follows: TGTGCCAGCAGCGCTCCTAGCGGGGAGCCCGGGGAGCTGTTTTTT.

This clonotype is categorized as medium-sized (0.01 to 0.1%). V gene TRBV20-1 combines with J gene TRBJ2-5; 9 bases map to TRBD2. The CDR3 loop spans 16 amino acids. Germline V lookup: CDR1 DFQATT, CDR2 SNEGSKA (reference sequence). J was trimmed by 5 bases and V by 0 bases; bases with no gene match: 10. The CDR3 loop reads CSARDGVAGVVETQYF. CDR3 DNA: TGCAGTGCTAGAGATGGGGTAGCGGGAGTGGTGGAGACCCAGTACTTC.

This clonotype ranks as medium-sized. This sequence joins TRBV7-9 and TRBJ1-2; D ambiguous. Trimming left V 0 bases short and J 3 bases short, with 5 bases between. In germline, CDR1 is SEHNR, CDR2 FQNEAQ (reference sequence). The CDR3 is 13 amino acids. Here the CDR3 DNA reads TGTGCCAGCAGCTTAGCGTCCTACTATGGCTACACCTTC. Translating it yields CASSLASYYGYTF.

This clonotype was recorded many times. The chain joins TRBV7-8 to TRBJ2-7; D is tentatively TRBD1 or TRBD2 (5 bases each). Trimming took 4 bases from V and 0 from J, leaving 10 bases between them. Germline CDR1 and CDR2: SGHVS and FQNEAQ. This CDR3 contains 14 residues. The CDR3 region is CASSWDRYSYEQYF. Here the CDR3 DNA reads TGTGCCAGCAGCTGGGACCGGTACTCCTACGAGCAGTACTTC.

This clonotype has ten or more counts. The chain couples TRBV1 to TRBJ2-2; the DNA was not used to check the table's D call, TRBD2. TRBV1 is a pseudogene segment. The CDR3 contains 18 residues. Written as DNA, the CDR3 is TGCACCAGCAGCCAAGATAACGAGCGGGGGCTGAACACCGGGGAGCTGTTTTTT. This encodes CTSSQDNERGLNTGELFF.

This clonotype appeared a few times. Being one base from a much bigger clone, this may be a read error. For the CDR3, the DNA is TGTGCCAGCAGCTTATCGTCCAATGAGCAGTTCTTC. The encoded protein is CASSLSSNEQFF. This chain connects TRBV7-9 to TRBJ2-1, with unresolved D. The germline gives CDR1 SEHNR, CDR2 FQNEAQ (reference sequence). With 2 bases removed from V and 6 bases from J, the gap between germline ends came to 5 bases. The CDR3 has 12 residues.

This clonotype was seen repeatedly, ten times or more. The chain carries TRBV7-2 and TRBJ2-1; 12 bases align to TRBD2. V shed 3 bases, J shed 9 bases, and the junction held 6 bases outside the gene matches. The CDR3 length is 15 residues. Germline V gives CDR1 SGHTA, CDR2 FQGNSA. The CDR3 is CASSFASGGAGEQFF. The DNA for the CDR3 is TGTGCCAGCAGCTTTGCTAGCGGGGGGGCCGGTGAGCAGTTCTTC.

This clonotype counts as medium-sized. The chain couples TRBV6-5 to TRBJ2-1; no firm D call. The V gene lost 6 bases and the J gene lost 6 bases, with 12 bases spanning the gap. The CDR3 has 13 amino acids. CDR1 is MNHEY, CDR2 SVGAGI, per germline. The CDR3 loop reads CASSPGFSNEQFF. The CDR3 bases are TGTGCCAGCAGCCCGGGTTTCTCCAATGAGCAGTTCTTC.

The J gene is TRBJ1-1, the V gene TRBV27; D ambiguous. This CDR3 contains 14 residues. The V gene lost 5 bases and the J gene lost 4 bases, with 14 bases spanning the gap. Germline values: CDR1 MNHEY, CDR2 SMNVEV (reference sequence). The CDR3 region is CASSLTELGTEAFF. CDR3 bases: TGTGCCAGCAGTCTTACAGAGTTGGGCACTGAAGCTTTCTTT.

This clonotype was counted many times. The chain has TRBV7-8 and TRBJ2-1; possible D gene TRBD1, 6 bases. Trimming removed 6 bases at V and 3 bases at J, with 12 bases between. Germline V gene data show CDR1 as SGHVS and CDR2 as FQNEAQ. This CDR3 has 14 amino acids. The CDR3 sequence is CASSYRDNYNEQFF. The DNA for the CDR3 is TGTGCCAGCAGTTACCGGGACAACTACAATGAGCAGTTCTTC. The complete variable domain, with remaining parts taken from reference TRBV7-8 and TRBJ2-1, reads GAGVSQSPRYKVAKRGQDVALRCDPISGHVSLFWYQQALGQGPEFLTYFQNEAQLDKSGLPSDRFFAERPEGSVSTLKIQRTQQEDSAVYLCASSYRDNYNEQFFGPGTRLTVL.

The sample holds many counts of this clonotype. V is TRBV24-1 and J is TRBJ2-5; 7 bases line up with TRBD1. There are 15 residues in the CDR3. V was pared by 3 bases and J by 3 bases, with 6 bases of the junction left unmatched. CDR1 is KGHDR and CDR2 is SFDVKD in the germline V gene. The CDR3 bases are TGTGCCACCAGTGATCCCAAAGACAGGGAAGAGACCCAGTACTTC. It specifies CATSDPKDREETQYF.

On this clonotype itself: A read error is likely, as this CDR3 ends without the conserved phenylalanine or tryptophan. The rearrangement links TRBV4-1 to TRBJ2-7, with TRBD1 identical over 7 bases. The V and J ends lost 3 bases and 3 bases, in that order; junction bases with no gene match: 11. Looked up from germline, CDR1 is MGHRA and CDR2 is YSYEKL. This CDR3 has 16 residues. The CDR3 DNA is TGCGCCAGCAGCCAGGAACCCGGACAGGTCCTCTACGAGCAGTACTAC. It encodes CASSQEPGQVLYEQYY.

This clonotype was found a few times. The rearrangement joins TRBV12-3 or TRBV12-4 to TRBJ1-2; 7 bases agree with TRBD1. The ends lost 6 bases at V and 8 bases at J; junction bases unmatched: 6. The length of the CDR3 is 12 residues. The CDR3 loop reads CASRSDREGYTF. For the CDR3, the DNA is TGTGCCAGCAGGTCCGACAGGGAGGGCTACACCTTC.

This clonotype qualifies as medium-sized. The rearrangement uses TRBV20-1 and TRBJ1-1; D perhaps matches TRBD1 (6 bases). Between the trimmed V and J ends, which lost 7 bases and 1 base, there was a span of 7 bases. This CDR3 comprises 11 residues. Germline V gene sequence: CDR1 DFQATT, CDR2 SNEGSKA (reference sequence). The CDR3 DNA reads TGCAGTGAGGGGGGGAACACTGAAGCTTTCTTT. Residues: CSEGGNTEAFF.

This clonotype was picked up many times. The CDR3 DNA is TGTGCCAGCAGTTGGGGAAACACCGGGGAGCTGTTTTTT. Residues: CASSWGNTGELFF. The genes are TRBV27 and TRBJ2-2, with D hard to call. Germline CDR1 MNHEY, CDR2 SMNVEV (reference sequence). With 4 bases removed from V and 2 bases from J, the gap between germline ends came to 5 bases. CDR3 length: 13 amino acids.

This clonotype turned up a few times. A much bigger clone sits one base away, suggesting this may be a read error. V is TRBV28 and J is TRBJ2-3; 13 bases match TRBD2. After removal of 6 bases from V and 0 bases from J, the junction contained 12 bases not matched to a gene. This CDR3 is 19 amino acids long. Germline lookup yields CDR1 MDHEN and CDR2 SYDVKM. The CDR3, as DNA: TGTGCCAGCAGCTACAAAATCGGACTAGCGGGAGTGAGCACAGATACGCAGTATTTT. It is translated as CASSYKIGLAGVSTDTQYF.

This clonotype was seen at least ten times. This rearrangement joins TRBV12-3 or TRBV12-4 to TRBJ2-1, with a tentative D call TRBD1 (5 bases). Between the trimmed V and J ends, which lost 3 bases and 2 bases, there was a span of 11 bases. CDR3 length: 15 amino acids. The CDR3 DNA reads as TGTGCCAGCAGTTTGGGGCAGTCTACCTACAATGAGCAGTTCTTC. It codes for CASSLGQSTYNEQFF.

This clonotype is termed medium-sized (0.01 to 0.1%). V gene TRBV7-8 combines with J gene TRBJ2-3; D perhaps matches TRBD2 (7 bases). The germline V and J ends were trimmed by 4 bases and 2 bases, with 16 bases remaining between them. This CDR3 is built from 16 residues. The germline CDR1 and CDR2 sequences are SGHVS and FQNEAQ. The CDR3 protein is CASSSPLGGATDTQYF. CDR3 DNA sequence: TGTGCCAGCAGCTCCCCCCTGGGGGGGGCCACAGATACGCAGTATTTT.

By frequency in the sample, this clonotype is medium-sized. The CDR3 is CASSLSDPNTEAFF. The CDR3 nucleotides read TGCGCCAGCAGCTTATCGGATCCTAACACTGAAGCTTTCTTT. The chain joins TRBV5-1 to TRBJ1-1; D ambiguous. Looked up from germline, CDR1 is SGHRS and CDR2 is YFSETQ. V dropped 2 bases and J dropped 2 bases, with 10 bases sitting between them. This CDR3 is 14 amino acids long.

This clonotype is deemed medium-sized. The rearrangement links TRBV19 to TRBJ2-1; D possibly corresponds to TRBD1 (5 bases). The germline V gene encodes CDR1 LNHDA and CDR2 SQIVND (reference sequence). V gave up 6 bases and J gave up 9 bases, with 12 bases separating them. This CDR3 region has 12 residues. CDR3 DNA sequence: TGTGCCAGTAGCCCCCAGGGTAGTGAGCAGTTCTTC. It yields the protein CASSPQGSEQFF.

Many counts were recorded for this clonotype. The V gene is TRBV4-3, the J gene TRBJ1-2; TRBD1 is a possible D gene (6 bases). CDR1 and CDR2 (germline): LGHNA, YSLEER. V shed 2 bases and J shed 8 bases, with 21 bases lying between them. The CDR3 extends over 16 amino acids. The CDR3 here is CASSQTGTLKIGGYTF. DNA of the CDR3: TGCGCCAGCAGCCAAACCGGGACACTAAAAATCGGGGGCTACACCTTC.

This clonotype was picked up many times. The CDR3: CASSAPGTSGGLTDTQYF. DNA of the CDR3: TGTGCCAGCAGCGCCCCCGGGACTAGCGGGGGACTCACAGATACGCAGTATTTT. The genes are TRBV9 and TRBJ2-3; TRBD2 aligns across 14 bases. The length of the CDR3 is 18 residues. The germline V gene encodes CDR1 SGDLS and CDR2 YYNGEE. V trimming: 3 bases; J trimming: 2 bases; junction bases outside the gene matches: 8.